Sequencing of this T cell receptor (beta chain) was carried out in a study of Tregs in tolerant kidney transplant recipients. Worth noting for this clone: Read coverage stops 3 residues before the CDR3 terminus; the germline J gene supplies the remainder.

Mixed chimerism was transient after nonmyeloablative marrow transplants from related graft donors. The V gene's germline CDR1 is GTSNPN and CDR2 SVGIG (reference sequence). V shed 5 bases and J shed 5 bases, with 15 bases lying between them. This CDR3 contains 14 residues. Sequenced by immunoSEQ multiplex PCR; TCRdb stores in-frame clones only, minus some. The table lists about 16,000 clones. The chain employs TRBV30 and TRBJ1-4; D possibly corresponds to TRBD1 (5 bases). The TCR was taken from a human patient who received a combined kidney and bone marrow transplant. T cells may partly derive from the graft donor. This sample comprised CD4+ T cells from blood (PBMCs), obtained 12 months after the transplant. The sequenced part of the CDR3 DNA is TGTGCCTGGTCAGTGGACATAGGGAATGAAAAA. Translating it yields CAWSVDIGNEK. The whole CDR3 region reads CAWSVDIGNEKLFF.